These T cell receptor beta chains were read from a single sample in a study of T-cell reconstitution after alpha-beta-depleted transplantation in children. MiXCR, run by TCRdb on the PCR reads, gives a single entry per CDR3 protein. The sample carries 500,000 to 600,000 distinct CDR3 sequences, about 30% recorded once. This specimen was PBMCs from the stem cell graft donor, taken from the stem cell graft. The source is a human donor who donated a stem cell graft to a child with aplastic anemia. CDR3s include the opening cysteine and the closing phenylalanine or tryptophan. Fields, in order: V gene, clone size, D gene, J gene, CDR3 protein, CDR3 DNA. The D gene is left open where the match is weak. Rows may omit the clone size; those that give it use once, few, many or a size class.

TRBV24-1,few,.,TRBJ2-1,CATSEQTGSGQYNEQFF,TGTGCCACCAGTGAGCAAACAGGGTCGGGCCAATACAATGAGCAGTTCTTC
TRBV13,.,.,TRBJ2-3,CASRLGSDTQYF,TGTGCCAGCAGATTGGGATCAGATACGCAGTATTTT
TRBV6-1,few,TRBD2,TRBJ2-2,CASRTGRLDTGELFF,TGTGCCAGCAGGACCGGGAGGCTCGACACCGGGGAGCTGTTTTTT
TRBV14,.,TRBD2,TRBJ2-1,CASSEAGTSGYNEQFF,TGTGCCAGCAGCGAAGCCGGGACTAGCGGATACAATGAGCAGTTCTTC
TRBV6-1,.,.,TRBJ1-1,CASSEKLLNTEAFF,TGTGCCAGCAGTGAAAAGCTTTTGAACACTGAAGCTTTCTTT
TRBV18,few,.,TRBJ1-1,CASSPGRTPKNTEAFF,TGTGCCAGCTCACCGGGGAGGACACCCAAGAACACTGAAGCTTTCTTT
TRBV11-2,.,.,TRBJ2-2,CASSLDLRLGEYTGELFF,TGTGCCAGCAGCTTAGATCTAAGACTAGGGGAGTACACCGGGGAGCTGTTTTTT
TRBV6-6,.,TRBD2,TRBJ2-1,CASSYSEREGQFF,TGTGCCAGCAGTTACTCCGAGCGGGAGGGGCAGTTCTTC
TRBV15,few,TRBD1,TRBJ1-4,CATSSKTGTGYEKLFF,TGTGCCACCAGCAGCAAAACCGGGACAGGGTATGAAAAACTGTTTTTT
TRBV25-1,.,.,TRBJ2-3,CASSDLWGVRDTQYF,TGTGCCAGCAGTGATTTATGGGGCGTCCGGGATACGCAGTATTTT
TRBV18,.,.,TRBJ1-4,CASSPQNSREKLFF,TGTGCCAGCTCACCACAAAATTCGCGGGAAAAACTGTTTTTT
TRBV20-1,.,.,TRBJ1-2,CSAFGGGYGYTF,TGCAGTGCGTTCGGGGGCGGGTATGGCTACACCTTC